This record concerns one T cell receptor beta chain sequence. Its specificity is unknown. Via MiXCR, TCRdb re-called the reads, giving one row per CDR3 protein. The sample holds 200,000 to 250,000 distinct CDR3 sequences, around two fifths seen once. The data were taken from a study of T cell repertoires in cytomegalovirus infection. Study-level findings and limits: HLA-C-restricted CMV-specific TCR beta clonotypes were dominant in the ex vivo response.

The CDR3 has 14 residues. The ends were cut back, 1 base at V and 2 bases at J, with 5 bases in the middle. CDR1 and CDR2 (germline): SEHNR, FQNEAQ (reference sequence). This clonotype was obtained from a human donor in good health (CMV status not recorded). Some clones in this sample may be carry-over from other donors' samples. V and J are TRBV7-9 and TRBJ2-2; D is unclear. The material sequenced was CD8+ T cells from cultured PBMCs, taken from culture after CMV antigen stimulation. The CDR3 bases are TGTGCCAGCAGCTTAGTGGGAAACACCGGGGAGCTGTTTTTT. Translation: CASSLVGNTGELFF.